This TCR beta chain was retrieved from a study of CD8 T cells in ankylosing spondylitis. Whole-study findings and limits: It was reported that disease-linked clones were significantly enriched in matched ankylosing spondylitis synovial fluid.

The CDR3 totals 16 residues. V dropped 4 bases and J dropped 0; count of bases not matched to a gene: 6. Germline V gene data show CDR1 as SEHNR and CDR2 as FQNEAQ (reference sequence). MiXCR, applied by TCRdb to the 5' RACE reads, yields one record per CDR3 protein. Here the sample spans about 150,000 distinct CDR3 sequences, 40% to 50% being singletons. On this clonotype itself: Its antigen is unidentified.

V is TRBV7-9 and J is TRBJ2-5; TRBD2 aligns across 9 bases. The sequence was collected from a male donor with ankylosing spondylitis. Sequencing was performed on synovial fluid, either unsorted or a sorted T cell fraction (not recorded which). The CDR3 DNA reads as TGTGCCAGCAGCTCCTTCCTAGCGGGGTACCAAGAGACCCAGTACTTC. This gives the protein CASSSFLAGYQETQYF.